These 18 T cell receptor beta chains came from one sample sequenced in a study of post-analysis software for immune sequencing data. TCR beta libraries were prepared from cDNA with unique molecular identifiers. A single record per CDR3 protein comes from TCRdb applying MiXCR to the PCR reads. The repertoire includes about 560,000 distinct CDR3 sequences, 44% of them detected once, and approximately 1.7% sits in the top ten. Which antigens these TCRs recognize remains unknown. Findings and limits, study-wide: Compared with controls, patients had more of 4 to 6 TRBV segments, including TRBV5-6, TRBV5-1 and TRBV20-1.

Sequenced sample: blood. Source of these receptors: a girl aged 10 to 17 with multiple sclerosis.

CDR3 nucleotide sequence: TGTGCCAGTAGGGCAGCGGACAGGAGCTCCTACGAGCAGTACTTC. Its protein is CASRAADRSSYEQYF. V usage is TRBV19 and J usage is TRBJ2-7, with 7 bases identical to TRBD1. This CDR3 is built from 15 residues. Germline V gives CDR1 LNHDA, CDR2 SQIVND (reference sequence). V trimming: 6 bases; J trimming: 0 bases; junction bases outside the gene matches: 8.

This clonotype occurred a few times. The V gene is TRBV6-2 or TRBV6-3, the J gene TRBJ2-1; D not certain. Trimming cost V 2 bases and J 0 bases, with 8 bases left between them. Germline V gives CDR1 MNHEY, CDR2 SVGEGT. The CDR3 runs 15 residues. CDR3: CASSYEFSSYNEQFF. The CDR3 region has the DNA TGTGCCAGCAGTTACGAGTTCTCCTCCTACAATGAGCAGTTCTTC.

The gene calls are TRBV20-1 and TRBJ2-7, with a possible D match to TRBD1 (6 bases). With 5 bases removed from V and 0 bases from J, the gap between germline ends came to 14 bases. The CDR3 loop spans 14 amino acids. The germline V gene has CDR1 DFQATT and CDR2 SNEGSKA (reference sequence). The CDR3, as DNA: TGCAGTGCTGCAGGTGTGGACAGCTCCTACGAGCAGTACTTC. The encoded protein is CSAAGVDSSYEQYF.

V is TRBV15 and J is TRBJ2-1; 9 bases are a match to TRBD2. Germline V gives CDR1 LNHNV, CDR2 YYDKDF (reference sequence). The CDR3 is 14 residues long. V gave up 6 bases and J gave up 8 bases; unmatched junction bases: 8. The CDR3 spells CATSYQRGEDEQFF. CDR3 sequence (DNA): TGTGCCACCAGTTACCAGCGGGGGGAAGATGAGCAGTTCTTC.

This chain uses TRBV2 with TRBJ1-2, with D uncertain. This CDR3 contains 12 residues. Deletions cut 7 bases from V and 7 bases from J, with 13 bases between. CDR1 is SNHLY, CDR2 FYNNEI, per germline. The CDR3 region has the DNA TGTGCCAGCACTGTCGGGGAGGGTGGCTACACCTTC. Protein product: CASTVGEGGYTF.

The V and J genes are TRBV6-6 and TRBJ1-6; D not certain. CDR1 is MNHNY and CDR2 is SVGAGI in the germline V gene (reference sequence). V was shortened by 0 bases and J by 9 bases, with 12 bases between the two germline ends. This CDR3 region has 15 residues. CDR3 residues: CASSYSTLWVSPLHF. The CDR3 nucleotides are TGTGCCAGCAGTTACTCGACTTTATGGGTTTCACCCCTCCACTTT.

This chain links TRBV29-1 with TRBJ2-3; D is perhaps TRBD1 (5 bases). The CDR3 is 15 residues long. Between the trimmed V and J ends, which lost 3 bases and 2 bases, there was a span of 15 bases. Germline CDR1 SQVTM, CDR2 ANQGSEA. CDR3: CSVDSGKLLTDTQYF. The CDR3, as DNA: TGCAGCGTTGATTCAGGGAAGCTCCTCACAGATACGCAGTATTTT.

This rearrangement joins TRBV20-1 to TRBJ2-4, with a weak D call TRBD1 (6 bases). The J call may be in error: the DNA end matches TRBJ2-7 better. CDR3 length equals 11 residues. Germline loops: CDR1 DFQATT, CDR2 SNEGSKA (reference sequence). The chain's CDR3 is CSAPGEHEQYF. The CDR3 DNA reads TGCAGTGCCCCAGGGGAGCACGAGCAGTACTTC.

This CDR3 is CASSLVGGASEQYF. The CDR3 DNA reads TGTGCCAGCAGCTTAGTAGGGGGCGCCTCCGAGCAGTACTTC. This sequence joins TRBV13 and TRBJ2-4, with TRBD1 matching 7 bases. The DNA end lines up better with TRBJ2-7; the J call may be wrong. CDR3 length equals 14 residues. The V gene's germline CDR1 is PRHDT and CDR2 FYEKMQ (reference sequence).

This clonotype was seen a few times. The V and J genes are TRBV12-3 or TRBV12-4 and TRBJ1-5, with D perhaps matching TRBD1 (5 bases). V lost 5 bases and J lost 5, with 19 bases in between. The CDR3 totals 16 residues. Written as DNA, the CDR3 is TGTGCCAGCAGTCCTAAGGGGACCCTTGTCGATCAGCCCCAGCATTTT. This codes for CASSPKGTLVDQPQHF.

This clonotype has just a few counts. The rearrangement joins TRBV6-2 or TRBV6-3 to TRBJ2-1; the D gene is possibly TRBD1 (5 bases). CDR3 length equals 13 residues. V shed 0 bases and J shed 8 bases, with 8 bases lying between them. Germline V gene lookup returns CDR1 MNHEY and CDR2 SVGEGT. The CDR3 bases are TGTGCCAGCAGTTACTCAGAAGGGGATGAGCAGTTCTTC. Translated: CASSYSEGDEQFF.

This clonotype was observed a few times. V and J are TRBV12-3 or TRBV12-4 and TRBJ2-1, with D tentatively TRBD2 (7 bases). The V end lost 9 bases, the J end lost 2 bases, and 20 bases lay between the germline ends. The CDR3 is 16 amino acids. The CDR3 sequence is CASWIRGAGTYNEQFF. CDR3 nucleotides: TGTGCCAGTTGGATCCGGGGGGCTGGGACCTACAATGAGCAGTTCTTC.

The V call is TRBV7-9, the J call TRBJ2-7, with a possible D match to TRBD2 (6 bases). The DNA end is more similar to TRBJ2-5, so the J call may be wrong. The CDR3 runs to 17 residues. In germline, CDR1 is SEHNR, CDR2 FQNEAQ (reference sequence). In DNA, the CDR3 is TGTGCCAGCAGCTTCCCCCCCGCGGGAAGCGTCCAAGAGACCCAGTACTTC. Translated, it gives CASSFPPAGSVQETQYF.

The sample holds many counts of this clonotype. The rearrangement links TRBV10-3 to TRBJ2-5; D is uncertain. Germline loops: CDR1 ENHRY, CDR2 SYGVKD. V was pared by 0 bases and J by 3 bases, with 8 bases between. This CDR3 is built from 14 residues. CDR3 bases: TGTGCCATCAGTGAGTCGTACTCTGAAGAGACCCAGTACTTC. Translated: CAISESYSEETQYF.

This chain uses TRBV7-2 with TRBJ2-2; TRBD1 or TRBD2 may be the D gene (5 bases each). V was clipped by 1 base and J by 6 bases, with 15 bases between them. The CDR3 contains 16 residues. Germline CDR1 reads SGHTA; CDR2 reads FQGNSA. The CDR3 reads CASSLGRGRLPGELFF. The DNA of the CDR3 is TGTGCCAGCAGCTTAGGACGGGGACGTCTCCCCGGGGAGCTGTTTTTT.

This clonotype has more than one count but fewer than ten. The chain's CDR3 is CSAGRLAGGYNEQYF. For the CDR3, the DNA is TGCAGTGCTGGGCGACTAGCGGGGGGGTACAATGAGCAGTACTTC. The chain recombines TRBV20-1 with TRBJ2-1; 14 bases align to TRBD2. The better agreement between TRBJ2-7 and the DNA end casts doubt on the J call. The V gene's germline CDR1 is DFQATT and CDR2 SNEGSKA (reference sequence). The CDR3 totals 15 residues.

This clonotype was picked up a small number of times. The chain recombines TRBV5-6 with TRBJ2-5; 12 bases are a match to TRBD1. V lost 2 bases and J lost 5; bases outside the gene matches: 4. Germline values: CDR1 SGHDT, CDR2 YYEEEE. The CDR3 totals 15 residues. CDR3 sequence (DNA): TGTGCCAGCAGCTTTGGGACAGGGGGCAGGGAGACCCAGTACTTC. Residues: CASSFGTGGRETQYF.

The chain combines TRBV7-9 with TRBJ1-1, with 11 bases that match TRBD1. The CDR3 spans 14 residues. Unmatched junction bases numbered 6, after V lost 7 bases and J lost 5 bases. Germline V gene lookup returns CDR1 SEHNR and CDR2 FQNEAQ (reference sequence). The DNA of the CDR3 is TGTGCCAGCAACGGACAGGGGGCTTGGACTGAAGCTTTCTTT. Encoded protein: CASNGQGAWTEAFF.